Listed here are 3 T cell receptor beta chains from one sample, sequenced in a study of blood T cell repertoires in COVID-19. Only in-frame clones appear in the TCRdb table, and some are missing; sequencing was by immunoSEQ multiplex PCR. The data show more than 65,000 clones, approximately 79% seen once. Sequences were obtained from peripheral blood. The receptors shown here come from a woman aged 50 to 60 with acute or convalescent COVID-19.

J is TRBJ1-5 and V is TRBV6-5; the D is unclear. CDR1 MNHEY and CDR2 SVGAGI come from the germline V gene. The CDR3 length is 12 residues. The ends were cut back, 7 bases at V and 7 bases at J, with 11 bases in the middle. The CDR3 region has the DNA TGTGCCAGCAAAGGTTCGGGACAGCCCCAGCATTTT. It translates to CASKGSGQPQHF.

The chain uses TRBV15 and TRBJ1-4; no reliable D call. The ends were cut back, 0 bases at V and 0 bases at J, with 11 bases in the middle. The CDR3 is made up of 17 amino acids. The V gene's germline CDR1 is LNHNV and CDR2 YYDKDF (reference sequence). CDR3 protein: CATSRDLLQATNEKLFF. CDR3 bases: TGTGCCACCAGCAGAGATCTACTCCAGGCAACTAATGAAAAACTGTTTTTT.

The chain has TRBV28 and TRBJ1-1, with D unclear. V was cut by 4 bases and J by 0 bases, with 18 bases left in between. Per the germline V gene, CDR1 is MDHEN and CDR2 is SYDVKM. The CDR3 sequence is 17 residues long. The CDR3 loop is CASSSRWTGKMNTEAFF. In DNA form, the CDR3 reads TGTGCCAGCAGTTCCCGGTGGACGGGGAAGATGAACACTGAAGCTTTCTTT.